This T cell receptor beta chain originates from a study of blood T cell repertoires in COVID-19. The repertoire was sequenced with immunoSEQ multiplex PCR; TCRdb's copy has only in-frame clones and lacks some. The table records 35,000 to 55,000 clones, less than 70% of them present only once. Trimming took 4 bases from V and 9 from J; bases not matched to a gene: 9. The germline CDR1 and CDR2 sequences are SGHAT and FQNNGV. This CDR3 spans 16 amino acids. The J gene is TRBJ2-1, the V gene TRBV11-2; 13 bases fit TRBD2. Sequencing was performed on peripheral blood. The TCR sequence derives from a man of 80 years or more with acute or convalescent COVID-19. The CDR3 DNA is TGTGCCAGCAGCTCATACGGGACTAGCGGGATCATTGAGCAGTTCTTC. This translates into CASSSYGTSGIIEQFF.